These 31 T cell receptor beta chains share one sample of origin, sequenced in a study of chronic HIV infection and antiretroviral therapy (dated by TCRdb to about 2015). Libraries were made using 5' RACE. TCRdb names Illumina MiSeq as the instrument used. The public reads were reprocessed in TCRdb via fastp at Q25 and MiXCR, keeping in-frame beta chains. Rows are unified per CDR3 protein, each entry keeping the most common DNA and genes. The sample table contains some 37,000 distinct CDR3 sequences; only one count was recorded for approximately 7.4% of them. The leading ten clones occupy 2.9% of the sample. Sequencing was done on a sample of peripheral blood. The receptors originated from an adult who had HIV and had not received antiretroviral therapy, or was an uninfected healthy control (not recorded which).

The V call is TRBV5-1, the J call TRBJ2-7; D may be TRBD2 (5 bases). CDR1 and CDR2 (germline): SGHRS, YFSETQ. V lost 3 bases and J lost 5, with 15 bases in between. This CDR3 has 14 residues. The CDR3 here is CASSYLAAEHEQYF. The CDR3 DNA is TGCGCCAGCAGCTACCTAGCCGCTGAGCACGAGCAGTACTTC.

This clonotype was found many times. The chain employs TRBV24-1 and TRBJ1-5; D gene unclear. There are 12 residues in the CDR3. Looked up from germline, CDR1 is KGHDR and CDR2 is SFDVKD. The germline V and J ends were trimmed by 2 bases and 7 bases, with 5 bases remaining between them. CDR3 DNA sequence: TGTGCCACCAGTGATTCTGGGCAGCCCCAGCATTTT. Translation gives CATSDSGQPQHF.

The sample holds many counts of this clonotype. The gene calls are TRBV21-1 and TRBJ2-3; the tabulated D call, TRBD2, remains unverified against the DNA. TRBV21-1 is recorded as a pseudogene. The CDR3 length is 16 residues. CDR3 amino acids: CASSKRPGEVTDTQYF. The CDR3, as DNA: TGTGCCAGCAGCAAACGGCCGGGGGAGGTGACAGATACGCAGTATTTT.

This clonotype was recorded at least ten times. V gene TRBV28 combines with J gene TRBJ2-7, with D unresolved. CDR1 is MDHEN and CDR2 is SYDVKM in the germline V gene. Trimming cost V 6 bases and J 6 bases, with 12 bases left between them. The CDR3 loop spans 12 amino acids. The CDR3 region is CASSPPLAEQYF. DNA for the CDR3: TGTGCCAGCAGCCCCCCTTTGGCCGAGCAGTACTTC.

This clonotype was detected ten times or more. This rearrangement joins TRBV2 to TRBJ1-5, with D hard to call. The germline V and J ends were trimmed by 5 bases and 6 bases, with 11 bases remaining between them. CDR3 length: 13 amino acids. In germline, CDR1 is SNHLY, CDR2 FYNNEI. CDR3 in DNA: TGTGCCAGCAGTCAAGATTCGGGTCAGCCCCAGCATTTT. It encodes CASSQDSGQPQHF.

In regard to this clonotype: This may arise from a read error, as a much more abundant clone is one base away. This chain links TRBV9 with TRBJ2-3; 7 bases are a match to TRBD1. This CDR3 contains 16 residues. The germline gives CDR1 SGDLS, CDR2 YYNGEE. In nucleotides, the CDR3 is TGTGCCAGCAGCCCGGCGGCGACAGGGTGGTCAGATTCGCAGTATTTT. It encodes CASSPAATGWSDSQYF. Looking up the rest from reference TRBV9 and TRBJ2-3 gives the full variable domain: DSGVTQTPKHLITATGQRVTLRCSPRSGDLSVYWYQQSLDQGLQFLIQYYNGEERAKGNILERFSAQQFPDLHSELNLSSLELGDSALYFCASSPAATGWSDSQYFGPGTRLTVL.

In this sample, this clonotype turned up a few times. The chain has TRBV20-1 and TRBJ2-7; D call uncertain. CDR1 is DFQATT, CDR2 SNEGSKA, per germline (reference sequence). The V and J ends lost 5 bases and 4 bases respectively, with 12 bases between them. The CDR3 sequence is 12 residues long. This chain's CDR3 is CSAPRQGYEQYF. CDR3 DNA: TGCAGTGCTCCGAGACAAGGGTACGAGCAGTACTTC.

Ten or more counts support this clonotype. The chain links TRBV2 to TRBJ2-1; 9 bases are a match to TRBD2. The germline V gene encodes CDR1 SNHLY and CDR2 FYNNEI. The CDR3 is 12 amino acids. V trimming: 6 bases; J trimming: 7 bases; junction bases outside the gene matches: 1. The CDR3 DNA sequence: TGTGCCAGCAGGGGACTAGCAAATGAGCAGTTCTTC. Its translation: CASRGLANEQFF.

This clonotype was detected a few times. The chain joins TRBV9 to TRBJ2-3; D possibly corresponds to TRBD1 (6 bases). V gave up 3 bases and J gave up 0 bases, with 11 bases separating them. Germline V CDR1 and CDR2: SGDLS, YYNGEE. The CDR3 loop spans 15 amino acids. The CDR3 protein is CASSAGTTSTDTQYF. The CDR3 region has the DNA TGTGCCAGCAGCGCCGGGACAACTAGCACAGATACGCAGTATTTT.

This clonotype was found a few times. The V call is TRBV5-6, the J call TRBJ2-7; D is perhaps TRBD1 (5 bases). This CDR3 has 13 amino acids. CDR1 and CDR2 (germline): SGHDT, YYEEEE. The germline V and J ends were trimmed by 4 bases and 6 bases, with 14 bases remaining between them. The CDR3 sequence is CASSGHSMSEQYF. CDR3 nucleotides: TGTGCCAGCAGCGGACACAGTATGTCCGAGCAGTACTTC.

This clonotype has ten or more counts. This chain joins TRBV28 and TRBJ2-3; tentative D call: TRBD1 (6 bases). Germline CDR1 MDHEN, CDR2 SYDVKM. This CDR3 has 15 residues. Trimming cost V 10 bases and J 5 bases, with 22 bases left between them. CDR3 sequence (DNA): TGTGCCACTACGGACAGTTTTGTCGGTCGAGATACGCAGTATTTT. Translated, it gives CATTDSFVGRDTQYF.

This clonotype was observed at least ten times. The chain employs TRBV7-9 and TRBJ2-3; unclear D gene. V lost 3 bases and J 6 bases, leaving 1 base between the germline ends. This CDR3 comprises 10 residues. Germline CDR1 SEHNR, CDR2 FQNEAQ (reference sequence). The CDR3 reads CASSLDTQYF. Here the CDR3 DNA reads TGTGCCAGCAGCTTGGATACGCAGTATTTT.

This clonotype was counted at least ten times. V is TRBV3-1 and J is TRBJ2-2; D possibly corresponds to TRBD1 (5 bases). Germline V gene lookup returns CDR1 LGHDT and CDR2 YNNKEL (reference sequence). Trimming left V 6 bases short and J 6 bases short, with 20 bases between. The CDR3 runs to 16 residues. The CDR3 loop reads CASSPLWVDIPGELFF. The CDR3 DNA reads TGTGCCAGCAGTCCTTTGTGGGTGGACATCCCCGGGGAGCTGTTTTTT.

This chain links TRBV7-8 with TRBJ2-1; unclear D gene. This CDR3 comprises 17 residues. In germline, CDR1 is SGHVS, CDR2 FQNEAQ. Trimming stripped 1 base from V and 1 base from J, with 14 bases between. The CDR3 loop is CASSLGTAQRSYNEQFF. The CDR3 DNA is TGTGCCAGCAGCTTAGGTACCGCCCAAAGATCCTACAATGAGCAGTTCTTC. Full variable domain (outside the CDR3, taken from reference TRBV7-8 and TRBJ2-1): GAGVSQSPRYKVAKRGQDVALRCDPISGHVSLFWYQQALGQGPEFLTYFQNEAQLDKSGLPSDRFFAERPEGSVSTLKIQRTQQEDSAVYLCASSLGTAQRSYNEQFFGPGTRLTVL.

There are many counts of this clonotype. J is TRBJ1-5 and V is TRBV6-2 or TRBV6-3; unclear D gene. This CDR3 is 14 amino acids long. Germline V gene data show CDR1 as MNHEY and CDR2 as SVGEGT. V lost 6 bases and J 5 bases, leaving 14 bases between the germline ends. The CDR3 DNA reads TGTGCCAGCAGAGTACAATCCAACTATCAGCCCCAGCATTTT. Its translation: CASRVQSNYQPQHF.

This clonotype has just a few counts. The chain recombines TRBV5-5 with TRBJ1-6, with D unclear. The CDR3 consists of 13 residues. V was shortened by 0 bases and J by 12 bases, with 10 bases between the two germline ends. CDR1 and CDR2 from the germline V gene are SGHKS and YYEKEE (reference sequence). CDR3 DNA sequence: TGTGCCAGCAGCTTGGATTCACAATTACCCCTCCACTTT. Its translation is CASSLDSQLPLHF.

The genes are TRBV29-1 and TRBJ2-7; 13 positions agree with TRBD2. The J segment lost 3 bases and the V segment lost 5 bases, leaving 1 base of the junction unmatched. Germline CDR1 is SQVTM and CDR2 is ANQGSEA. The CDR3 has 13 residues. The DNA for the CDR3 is TGCAGCGTTTGGACTAGCGGGAGCTACGAGCAGTACTTC. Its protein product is CSVWTSGSYEQYF.

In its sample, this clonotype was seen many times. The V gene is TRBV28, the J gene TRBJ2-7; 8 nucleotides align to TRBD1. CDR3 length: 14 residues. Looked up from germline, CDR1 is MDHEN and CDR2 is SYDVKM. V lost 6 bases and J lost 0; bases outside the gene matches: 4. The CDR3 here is CASSWTGSSYEQYF. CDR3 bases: TGTGCCAGCAGCTGGACAGGGAGCTCCTACGAGCAGTACTTC. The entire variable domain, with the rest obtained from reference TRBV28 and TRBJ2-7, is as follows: DVKVTQSSRYLVKRTGEKVFLECVQDMDHENMFWYRQDPGLGLRLIYFSYDVKMKEKGDIPEGYSVSREKKERFSLILESASTNQTSMYLCASSWTGSSYEQYFGPGTRLTVT.

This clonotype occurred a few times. The CDR3 sequence: CASSLIYTEAFF. DNA for the CDR3: TGTGCCAGCAGTCTTATCTACACTGAAGCTTTCTTT. This sequence joins TRBV28 and TRBJ1-1; D uncertain. CDR1 is MDHEN, CDR2 SYDVKM, per germline. V dropped 5 bases and J dropped 3 bases, with 7 bases sitting between them. The CDR3 loop spans 12 amino acids.

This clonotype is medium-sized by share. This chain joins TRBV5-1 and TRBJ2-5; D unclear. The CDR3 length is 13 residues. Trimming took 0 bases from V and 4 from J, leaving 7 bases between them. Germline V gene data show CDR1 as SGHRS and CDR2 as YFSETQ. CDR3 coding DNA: TGCGCCAGCAGCTTGGAGGACGGAGAGACCCAGTACTTC. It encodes CASSLEDGETQYF.

The CDR3 nucleotides read TGCAGCCTTTACAGGGATCCTCTTGTCGACACTGAAGCTTTCTTT. This codes for CSLYRDPLVDTEAFF. The V and J genes are TRBV29-1 and TRBJ1-1, with D perhaps matching TRBD1 (6 bases). The length of the CDR3 is 15 residues. Germline assignment: CDR1 SQVTM and CDR2 ANQGSEA. Trimming stripped 8 bases from V and 3 bases from J, with 22 bases between.

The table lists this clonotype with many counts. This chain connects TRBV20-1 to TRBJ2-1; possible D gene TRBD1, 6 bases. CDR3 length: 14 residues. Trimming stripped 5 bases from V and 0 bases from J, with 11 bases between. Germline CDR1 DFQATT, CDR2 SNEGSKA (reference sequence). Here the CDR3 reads CSAPGDISYNEQFF. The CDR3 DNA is TGCAGTGCTCCCGGGGACATCTCCTACAATGAGCAGTTCTTC.

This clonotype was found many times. The chain's CDR3 is CASSLDTTYNEQFF. The CDR3 DNA follows: TGTGCCAGCAGCTTGGACACTACCTACAATGAGCAGTTCTTC. The rearrangement joins TRBV5-6 to TRBJ2-1; no reliable D call. This CDR3 has 14 residues. Looked up from germline, CDR1 is SGHDT and CDR2 is YYEEEE. V lost 0 bases, J lost 2 bases, and 6 bases lay in between.

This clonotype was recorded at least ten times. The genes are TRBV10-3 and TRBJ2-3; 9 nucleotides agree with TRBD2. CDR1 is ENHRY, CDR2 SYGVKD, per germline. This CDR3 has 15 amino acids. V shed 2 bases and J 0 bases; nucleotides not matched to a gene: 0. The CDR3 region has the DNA TGTGCCATCAGTGAGACTAGCGGGAGCACAGATACGCAGTATTTT. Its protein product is CAISETSGSTDTQYF.

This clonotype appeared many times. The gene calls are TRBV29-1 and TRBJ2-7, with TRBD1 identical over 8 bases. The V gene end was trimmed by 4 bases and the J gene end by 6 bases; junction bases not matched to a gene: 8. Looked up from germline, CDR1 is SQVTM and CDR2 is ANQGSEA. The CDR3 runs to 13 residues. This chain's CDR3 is CSVAPGQVGEQYF. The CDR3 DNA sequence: TGCAGCGTTGCCCCGGGACAGGTAGGCGAGCAGTACTTC.

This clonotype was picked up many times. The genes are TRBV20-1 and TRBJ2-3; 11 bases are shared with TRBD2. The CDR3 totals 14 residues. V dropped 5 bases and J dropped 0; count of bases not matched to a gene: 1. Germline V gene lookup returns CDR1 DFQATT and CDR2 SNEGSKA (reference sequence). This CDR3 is CSAWTSGSTDTQYF. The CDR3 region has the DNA TGCAGTGCTTGGACTAGCGGGAGCACAGATACGCAGTATTTT.

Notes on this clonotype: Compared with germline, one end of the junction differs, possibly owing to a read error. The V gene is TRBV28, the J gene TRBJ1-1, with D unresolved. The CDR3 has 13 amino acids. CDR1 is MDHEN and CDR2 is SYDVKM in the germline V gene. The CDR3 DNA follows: TGTGCCAGCAAGGCAGACCTTAAGACTGAAACTTTCTTT. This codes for CASKADLKTETFF.

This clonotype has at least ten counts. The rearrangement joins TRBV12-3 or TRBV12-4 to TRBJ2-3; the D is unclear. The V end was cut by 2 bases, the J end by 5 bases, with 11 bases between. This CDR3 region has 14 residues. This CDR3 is CASSLKGLGDTQYF. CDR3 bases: TGTGCCAGCAGTTTAAAAGGGCTTGGAGATACGCAGTATTTT.

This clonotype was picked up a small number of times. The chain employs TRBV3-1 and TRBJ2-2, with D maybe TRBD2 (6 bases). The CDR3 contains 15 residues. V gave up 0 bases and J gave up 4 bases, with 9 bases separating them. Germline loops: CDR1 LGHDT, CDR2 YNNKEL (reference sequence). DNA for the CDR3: TGTGCCAGCAGCCAAGACTATAGCGGCACCGGGGAGCTGTTTTTT. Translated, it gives CASSQDYSGTGELFF.

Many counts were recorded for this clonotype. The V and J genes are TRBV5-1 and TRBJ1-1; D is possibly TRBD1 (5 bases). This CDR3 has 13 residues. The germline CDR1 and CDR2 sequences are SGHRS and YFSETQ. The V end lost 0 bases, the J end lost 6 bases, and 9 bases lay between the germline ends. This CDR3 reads CASSLVGDAEAFF. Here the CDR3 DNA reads TGCGCCAGCAGCTTGGTGGGGGATGCTGAAGCTTTCTTT.

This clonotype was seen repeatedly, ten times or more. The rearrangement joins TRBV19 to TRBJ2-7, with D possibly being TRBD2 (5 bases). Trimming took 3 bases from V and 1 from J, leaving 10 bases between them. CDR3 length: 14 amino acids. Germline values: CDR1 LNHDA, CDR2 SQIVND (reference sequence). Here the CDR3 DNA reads TGTGCCAGTAGTATCGGCGGGTTATCCTACGAGCAGTACTTC. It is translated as CASSIGGLSYEQYF.